These 27 T cell receptor beta chains were sequenced from one sample in a study of blood T cell repertoires in COVID-19. Assay: immunoSEQ multiplex PCR; the TCRdb copy retains only in-frame clones and omits some. The sample records about 340,000 clones, 92% being singletons. Input material: PBMCs or T cells enriched from blood (not recorded which). The receptors originated from a woman aged 25 to 39 who had recovered from COVID-19.

The chain carries TRBV12-2 and TRBJ2-3; TRBD1 is the table's D call, not checked against the DNA. TRBV12-2 is labeled a pseudogene. The CDR3 is 16 residues long. The CDR3 region is CASRPRDTPSTDTQYF. The CDR3 DNA is TGTGCAAGTCGCCCACGGGACACCCCTAGCACAGATACGCAGTATTTT.

The J gene is TRBJ1-2, the V gene TRBV7-3; D might be TRBD1 (6 bases). The V and J ends lost 5 bases and 7 bases respectively, with 14 bases between them. The length of the CDR3 is 13 residues. Germline V gives CDR1 SGHTA, CDR2 FQGTGA. This CDR3 is CASSPRGGIGYTF. The CDR3 DNA reads as TGTGCCAGCAGCCCCCGTGGGGGCATTGGCTACACCTTC.

V is TRBV5-1 and J is TRBJ2-7; TRBD2 aligns across 8 bases. There are 13 residues in the CDR3. The trim removed 4 bases at V and 6 bases at J, leaving 6 bases unmatched. CDR1 and CDR2 (germline): SGHRS, YFSETQ. The CDR3 region has the DNA TGCGCCAGCAGCCCCTTAGCGGGACGCGAGCAGTACTTC. Its protein product is CASSPLAGREQYF.

The rearrangement joins TRBV6-2 or TRBV6-3 to TRBJ2-2, with 9 bases fitting TRBD2. V lost 6 bases to trimming and J lost 2 bases; unmatched junction nucleotides: 10. This CDR3 comprises 17 residues. Germline V gene lookup returns CDR1 MNHEY and CDR2 SVGEGT. In DNA form, the CDR3 reads TGTGCCAGCAGCTTGCGGGGGGGCTTACTAAACACCGGGGAGCTGTTTTTT. This encodes CASSLRGGLLNTGELFF.

The chain joins TRBV7-9 to TRBJ2-1, with 9 bases matching TRBD1. Germline V gives CDR1 SEHNR, CDR2 FQNEAQ (reference sequence). The V segment lost 4 bases and the J segment 8 bases; nucleotides outside the gene matches: 12. This CDR3 is built from 16 residues. As DNA, the CDR3 is TGTGCCAGCAGCTCCCGGGACAGGGTAGTCACCTATGAGCAGTTCTTC. Translating it yields CASSSRDRVVTYEQFF.

The rearrangement joins TRBV5-1 to TRBJ2-1, with a tentative D call TRBD1 (5 bases). This CDR3 has 15 amino acids. V lost 2 bases to trimming and J lost 5 bases, with 14 bases between them. Per the germline V gene, CDR1 is SGHRS and CDR2 is YFSETQ. DNA of the CDR3: TGCGCCAGCAGCTTAGCAGGGCGTTGGGACAATGAGCAGTTCTTC. Residues: CASSLAGRWDNEQFF.

The rearrangement links TRBV5-4 to TRBJ2-1, with a tentative D call TRBD2 (5 bases). The length of the CDR3 is 16 residues. Trimming took 0 bases from V and 9 from J, leaving 19 bases between them. Germline assignment: CDR1 SGHNT and CDR2 YYREEE (reference sequence). CDR3 amino acids: CASSLATLSLAGEQFF. The CDR3 nucleotides are TGTGCCAGCAGCTTGGCGACACTATCTCTAGCCGGTGAGCAGTTCTTC.

In this sample, this clone turned up once. The CDR3 reads CATSDFLGYTF. The CDR3 DNA reads TGTGCCACCAGTGATTTCCTAGGCTACACCTTC. The chain combines TRBV24-1 with TRBJ1-2; D is unclear. This CDR3 spans 11 amino acids. Looked up from germline, CDR1 is KGHDR and CDR2 is SFDVKD. Between the trimmed V and J ends, which lost 1 base and 8 bases, there was a span of 4 bases.

Here the CDR3 reads CASLQGWDTEAFF. The CDR3 bases are TGTGCCAGTCTACAGGGGTGGGACACTGAAGCTTTCTTT. The genes are TRBV19 and TRBJ1-1; the match to TRBD1 covers 7 bases. The CDR3 consists of 13 residues. Germline CDR1 LNHDA, CDR2 SQIVND (reference sequence). The V gene end was trimmed by 8 bases and the J gene end by 3 bases; junction bases not matched to a gene: 6.

The chain couples TRBV5-8 to TRBJ1-5, with D possibly matching TRBD1 (6 bases). Germline-derived CDR1 and CDR2 are SGHTS and YDEGEE. The CDR3 runs 14 residues. Trimming shortened V by 5 bases and J by 5 bases, and 14 bases separated the two germline ends. CDR3 sequence: CASRASNRDQPQHF. The CDR3, as DNA: TGTGCCAGCAGAGCATCTAACAGGGATCAGCCCCAGCATTTT. The full variable domain, rest sourced from reference TRBV5-8 and TRBJ1-5, is EAGVTQSPTHLIKTRGQQATLRCSPISGHTSVYWYQQALGLGLQFLLWYDEGEERNRGNFPPRFSGRQFPNYSSELNVNALELEDSALYLCASRASNRDQPQHFGDGTRLSIL.

This clone showed up just once. This CDR3 is also generated by other DNA sequences in the sample. The rearrangement uses TRBV19 and TRBJ2-1, with D tentatively TRBD2 (5 bases). The V end lost 3 bases, the J end lost 5 bases, and 14 bases lay between the germline ends. Germline V CDR1 and CDR2: LNHDA, SQIVND (reference sequence). This CDR3 contains 15 residues. The CDR3: CASSIGLAVHNEQFF. The CDR3 DNA is TGTGCCAGTAGTATTGGCCTAGCAGTACACAATGAGCAGTTCTTC.

This clone came up once. This rearrangement joins TRBV6-2 or TRBV6-3 to TRBJ1-2; a possible D gene is TRBD1 (5 bases). The germline V gene has CDR1 MNHEY and CDR2 SVGEGT. Trimming shortened V by 5 bases and J by 6 bases, and 13 bases separated the two germline ends. There are 13 residues in the CDR3. CDR3 amino acids: CASSRQPTDGYTF. The CDR3 DNA follows: TGTGCCAGCAGTCGCCAGCCGACAGATGGCTACACCTTC.

The gene calls are TRBV19 and TRBJ2-3, with 8 bases aligning to TRBD1. Germline V gene lookup returns CDR1 LNHDA and CDR2 SQIVND (reference sequence). Trimming removed 7 bases from V and 3 bases from J; junction bases left unmatched: 9. The CDR3 consists of 15 residues. The CDR3, as DNA: TGTGCCAGTACCGACGGACAGGGAGTTACAGATACGCAGTATTTT. Translation: CASTDGQGVTDTQYF.

This chain joins TRBV5-4 and TRBJ1-1, with a weak D call TRBD1 (5 bases). The CDR3 contains 16 residues. The germline V and J ends were trimmed by 3 bases and 2 bases, with 17 bases remaining between them. CDR1 is SGHNT, CDR2 YYREEE, per germline (reference sequence). CDR3 in amino acids: CASSSLGPGLNTEAFF. In DNA form, the CDR3 reads TGTGCCAGCAGCTCCCTGGGGCCCGGTCTTAACACTGAAGCTTTCTTT.

CDR3 residues: CASSSRGLNRNQPQHF. As DNA, the CDR3 is TGTGCCAGCAGCTCCAGGGGGCTAAATCGCAATCAGCCCCAGCATTTT. The V and J genes are TRBV5-5 and TRBJ1-5; 8 bases are shared with TRBD1. This CDR3 has 16 amino acids. V was pared by 3 bases and J by 2 bases, with 7 bases of the junction left unmatched. Looked up from germline, CDR1 is SGHKS and CDR2 is YYEKEE (reference sequence).

V is TRBV28 and J is TRBJ1-2; the match to TRBD1 covers 8 bases. The CDR3 is made up of 17 amino acids. Germline CDR1 MDHEN, CDR2 SYDVKM. With V trimmed by 3 bases and J by 3 bases, 12 bases remained unmatched. This CDR3 is CASSFLWTGHPDYGYTF. The DNA of the CDR3 is TGTGCCAGCAGTTTTCTCTGGACAGGGCATCCGGACTATGGCTACACCTTC.

The chain links TRBV25-1 to TRBJ2-7, with TRBD1 matching 8 bases. CDR1 and CDR2 from the germline V gene are MGHDK and SYGVNS. This CDR3 has 16 amino acids. Trimming removed 1 base from V and 3 bases from J; junction bases left unmatched: 8. The CDR3 is CASSEWDRDRLYEQYF. The CDR3 region has the DNA TGTGCCAGCAGTGAATGGGACCGGGACAGGCTCTACGAGCAGTACTTC.

This clone has a handful of counts. The chain carries TRBV4-1 and TRBJ1-6; D is unresolved. The CDR3 has 12 amino acids. Trimming removed 2 bases at V and 12 bases at J, with 8 bases between. Per germline, CDR1 MGHRA and CDR2 YSYEKL. The CDR3 nucleotides read TGCGCCAGCAGCCAAACTCTGAGACCCCTCCACTTT. The encoded protein is CASSQTLRPLHF.

The chain joins TRBV11-3 to TRBJ1-6; 7 bases map to TRBD1. V was pared by 5 bases and J by 7 bases, with 5 bases of the junction left unmatched. The CDR3 runs 14 residues. Germline CDR1 reads SGHNT; CDR2 reads YENEEA. The CDR3 DNA is TGTGCCAGCAGCCCCGGGACAGAAAATTCACCCCTCCACTTT. Amino acids: CASSPGTENSPLHF.

Note on this clone: Other nucleotide sequences from this sample produce the same CDR3. This chain links TRBV18 with TRBJ2-7, with D perhaps matching TRBD2 (5 bases). This CDR3 is built from 13 residues. Germline V CDR1 and CDR2: KGHSH, LQKENI. V lost 3 bases and J 0 bases, leaving 6 bases between the germline ends. This chain's CDR3 is CASSPAGSYEQYF. In DNA, the CDR3 is TGTGCCAGCTCACCTGCGGGCTCCTACGAGCAGTACTTC.

The chain uses TRBV9 and TRBJ2-7; 7 bases agree with TRBD2. This CDR3 is built from 15 residues. Germline V gives CDR1 SGDLS, CDR2 YYNGEE. V lost 0 bases to trimming and J lost 2 bases; unmatched junction nucleotides: 5. The CDR3 reads CASSVDPSGTYEQYF. Here the CDR3 DNA reads TGTGCCAGCAGCGTAGACCCTAGCGGTACCTACGAGCAGTACTTC.

This rearrangement joins TRBV9 to TRBJ1-2; the match to TRBD1 covers 10 bases. Germline values: CDR1 SGDLS, CDR2 YYNGEE. After removal of 0 bases from V and 4 bases from J, the junction contained 12 bases not matched to a gene. The CDR3 has 18 amino acids. The CDR3 sequence: CASSVVKGVTGGFYGYTF. CDR3 coding DNA: TGTGCCAGCAGCGTAGTAAAAGGGGTGACAGGGGGCTTCTATGGCTACACCTTC.

This chain joins TRBV4-1 and TRBJ2-7; D gene ambiguous. V was cut by 9 bases and J by 2 bases, with 5 bases left in between. Germline V CDR1 and CDR2: MGHRA, YSYEKL. The CDR3 extends over 10 amino acids. CDR3 region: CASGPYEQYF. The CDR3 nucleotides read TGCGCCAGTGGGCCCTACGAGCAGTACTTC.

The CDR3 nucleotides are TGTGCCATCAGTGAACAGAACCCCTACGAGCAGTACTTC. It encodes CAISEQNPYEQYF. The chain is built from TRBV10-3 and TRBJ2-7; no firm D call. Trimming cost V 3 bases and J 2 bases, with 8 bases left between them. CDR1 and CDR2 from the germline V gene are ENHRY and SYGVKD. The CDR3 covers 13 residues.

The chain carries TRBV9 and TRBJ1-5; 8 bases agree with TRBD1. The germline V gene has CDR1 SGDLS and CDR2 YYNGEE. With V trimmed by 3 bases and J by 5 bases, 7 bases remained unmatched. The CDR3 spans 15 residues. CDR3 sequence reads: CASSEGQGYDQPQHF. CDR3 sequence (DNA): TGTGCCAGCAGCGAAGGACAGGGTTACGATCAGCCCCAGCATTTT.

The chain carries TRBV27 and TRBJ2-1, with a possible D match to TRBD2 (6 bases). V lost 8 bases, J lost 4 bases, and 12 bases lay in between. Germline values: CDR1 MNHEY, CDR2 SMNVEV (reference sequence). The CDR3 contains 13 residues. CDR3 sequence: CASRGAGYNEQFF. The CDR3 coding sequence is TGTGCCAGCCGCGGGGCGGGTTACAATGAGCAGTTCTTC.

This rearrangement joins TRBV19 to TRBJ2-1, with unresolved D. The V and J ends lost 0 bases and 4 bases respectively, with 13 bases between them. There are 16 residues in the CDR3. Germline assignment: CDR1 LNHDA and CDR2 SQIVND (reference sequence). The CDR3 sequence is CASSIDGSPLYNEQFF. The DNA for the CDR3 is TGTGCCAGTAGTATAGATGGTAGCCCCTTATACAATGAGCAGTTCTTC.